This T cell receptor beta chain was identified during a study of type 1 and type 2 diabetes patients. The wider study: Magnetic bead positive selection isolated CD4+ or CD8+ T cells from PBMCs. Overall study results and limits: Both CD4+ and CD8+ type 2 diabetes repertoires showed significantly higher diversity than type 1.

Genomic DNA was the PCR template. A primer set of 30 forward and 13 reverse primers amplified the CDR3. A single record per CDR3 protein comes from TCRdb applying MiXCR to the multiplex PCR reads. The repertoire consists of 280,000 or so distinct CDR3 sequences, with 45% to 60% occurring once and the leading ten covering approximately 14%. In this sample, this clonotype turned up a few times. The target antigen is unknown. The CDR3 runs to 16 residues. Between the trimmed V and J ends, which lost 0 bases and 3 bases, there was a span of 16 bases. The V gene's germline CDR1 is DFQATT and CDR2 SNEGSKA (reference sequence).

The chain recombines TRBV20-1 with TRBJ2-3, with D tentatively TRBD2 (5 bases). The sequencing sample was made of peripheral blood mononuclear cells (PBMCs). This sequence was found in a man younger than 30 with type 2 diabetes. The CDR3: CSARDVEGESTDTQYF. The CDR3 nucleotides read TGCAGTGCTAGAGATGTAGAGGGAGAGAGTACAGATACGCAGTATTTT.